This TCR beta chain was profiled in a study of T cells after yellow fever vaccination. TCRdb itself ran the 5' RACE reads through MiXCR, one entry per CDR3 protein. This table has a few hundred thousand distinct CDR3 sequences, 4.1% appearing once. Study-wide findings and caveats: The secondary response was weaker but peaked faster, day 5 versus 15.

Germline V lookup: CDR1 LGHNA, CDR2 YSLEER. This CDR3 has 13 residues. The trim removed 4 bases at V and 5 bases at J, leaving 4 bases unmatched. A note on this clonotype: The antigen is not known.

This sequence originates from a man between 18 and 35 years old who received the YFV17D yellow fever vaccine. This sample comprised PBMCs, obtained 5 days after the yellow fever booster vaccination. The chain links TRBV4-3 to TRBJ2-7; 8 bases are a match to TRBD1. The DNA of the CDR3 is TGCGCCAGCAGCCGCGACAGGGGTCACGAGCAGTACTTC. Amino acids: CASSRDRGHEQYF.